The TCR beta chain under discussion was sequenced for a study of blood T cell repertoires in COVID-19. Study information: COVID-19 samples, acute and convalescent, were from the United States, Italy and Spain. T cells, B-cell-depleted T cells, or PBMCs provided the cDNA or gDNA that served as material.

As handled by the study authors: Reference gene primer amplification in the assay estimated nucleated cell counts. Clones were sequenced by immunoSEQ multiplex PCR, and TCRdb holds only the in-frame ones, with some missing. V, J and clone size were drawn from that table, and D and trimming were deduced from the DNA. The sample lists 250,000 to 350,000 clones, just under 90% occurring once. Trimming at V came to 5 bases and at J to 0 bases, leaving 9 bases not matched to a gene. The CDR3 consists of 18 residues. Per the germline V gene, CDR1 is SGHRS and CDR2 is YFSETQ. V gene TRBV5-1 combines with J gene TRBJ2-1, with 12 bases that match TRBD2. Sequenced material: peripheral blood. This receptor was taken from a woman between 50 and 59 years old with COVID-19, enrolled during active disease. CDR3 DNA: TGCGCCAGCAGTCCAGGGACTAGCGGGCGAAGCTCCTACAATGAGCAGTTCTTC. It codes for CASSPGTSGRSSYNEQFF.